A single T cell receptor (beta chain) is shown here with its context. This specimen comes from a study of glioma-infiltrating T cells after dendritic cell vaccination. Study context: Patients received autologous tumor lysate-pulsed dendritic cell vaccination between 2003 and 2012. Dendritic cell vaccine was injected intradermally three times, biweekly.

This sample's time point: after dendritic cell vaccination, including at tumor progression/relapse. The CDR3 totals 15 residues. Germline CDR1 and CDR2: LNHDA and SQIVND (reference sequence). Trimming took 5 bases from V and 6 from J; bases not matched to a gene: 10. The data were produced by immunoSEQ multiplex PCR, yet TCRdb's version contains in-frame clones alone and is incomplete. The sample shows 90,000 to 110,000 clones, around 91% of them seen only once. The rearrangement joins TRBV19 to TRBJ2-3, with TRBD2 matching 8 bases. The sequencing here drew on blood, taken after dendritic cell vaccination. The TCR sequence derives from a human donor with glioblastoma. Here the CDR3 reads CASSVSSGRADTQYF. CDR3 DNA: TGTGCCAGTAGTGTTTCTTCCGGGAGGGCGGATACGCAGTATTTT.